The 21 T cell receptor beta chains presented below share a single source sample, sequenced in a study of CD8+ T cells in alopecia areata (dated by TCRdb to between 2017 and 2018). The method behind the library was the immunoSEQ multiplex PCR assay. RNA was extracted from all samples and reverse transcribed into cDNA, which served as template for TCR sequencing. TCRdb limited this immuneACCESS table to in-frame rearrangements with V and J called. A share of clones is missing; checked studies link under half to unresolved V genes, and the rest is unexplained. In this sample the table shows 110,000 to 150,000 clones, roughly 54% of which occur a single time. The ten largest account for approximately 15% of the sample. The intended sense of this specimen's time point label: 4 weeks on oral tofacitinib. Taken with the paper, the label for treatment or condition translates to: oral pan-JAK inhibitor, 5-10 mg twice daily.

The source material was CD8+ T cells sorted from blood, sampled at week 4, from a patient treated with tofacitinib. The origin of the receptors is a human donor with alopecia areata.

This rearrangement joins TRBV4-1 to TRBJ1-1; tentative D call: TRBD1 (5 bases). Trimming pared 8 bases from V and 0 bases from J, leaving 13 bases between. This CDR3 is 14 amino acids long. The germline V gene has CDR1 MGHRA and CDR2 YSYEKL. CDR3 nucleotides: TGCGCCAGCCAAGGACATCAACTGAACACTGAAGCTTTCTTT. Amino acids: CASQGHQLNTEAFF.

The rearrangement uses TRBV27 and TRBJ2-3; unclear D gene. The germline V and J ends were trimmed by 4 bases and 0 bases, with 14 bases remaining between them. The CDR3 is 16 residues long. Germline V gives CDR1 MNHEY, CDR2 SMNVEV (reference sequence). DNA of the CDR3: TGTGCCAGCAGTTACGCTTCGGAGACTAGCACAGATACGCAGTATTTT. Protein sequence: CASSYASETSTDTQYF.

The chain employs TRBV11-2 and TRBJ2-3, with D perhaps matching TRBD1 (6 bases). Trimming shortened V by 4 bases and J by 0 bases, and 17 bases separated the two germline ends. CDR3 length: 17 amino acids. CDR1 is SGHAT, CDR2 FQNNGV, per germline. This CDR3 is CASSSQTGDHSTDTQYF. CDR3 bases: TGTGCCAGCAGCTCCCAGACAGGCGACCATAGCACAGATACGCAGTATTTT.

This clone has a handful of counts. At one end, the junction sequence differs from germline, possibly due to a read error. The genes are TRBV7-3 and TRBJ2-2; D gene uncertain. This CDR3 is built from 14 residues. From germline, CDR1 is SGHTA and CDR2 FQGTGA. This chain's CDR3 is CASSYGENTGELFF. CDR3 nucleotides: TGCGCCAGCAGCTATGGGGAGAACACCGGGGAGCTGTTTTTT.

The rearrangement joins TRBV30 to TRBJ1-1; D is unclear. CDR3 size: 14 residues. The V end was cut by 4 bases, the J end by 1 base, with 13 bases between. The germline V gene encodes CDR1 GTSNPN and CDR2 SVGIG (reference sequence). CDR3 residues: CAWNPSGPNTEAFF. The CDR3 region has the DNA TGTGCCTGGAACCCCTCAGGCCCGAACACTGAAGCTTTCTTT.

The V gene is TRBV15, the J gene TRBJ2-3; TRBD1 agrees at 8 bases. Germline values: CDR1 LNHNV, CDR2 YYDKDF (reference sequence). The CDR3 spans 15 residues. Unmatched junction bases numbered 7, after V lost 3 bases and J lost 5 bases. Here the CDR3 DNA reads TGTGCCACCAGCAGGACAGGGGCTACCGGAGATACGCAGTATTTT. It specifies CATSRTGATGDTQYF.

This clone is a singleton in its sample. V and J are TRBV7-2 and TRBJ2-7; 7 positions match TRBD1. This CDR3 contains 15 residues. The V gene's germline CDR1 is SGHTA and CDR2 FQGNSA. The V segment lost 2 bases and the J segment 2 bases; nucleotides outside the gene matches: 6. CDR3 loop: CASSLKRQGPYEQYF. As DNA, the CDR3 is TGTGCCAGCAGCTTAAAAAGACAGGGACCCTACGAGCAGTACTTC.

This clone has only a few counts. The chain recombines TRBV15 with TRBJ1-5; tentative D call: TRBD1 (6 bases). The CDR3 totals 14 residues. V lost 4 bases to trimming and J lost 9 bases, with 16 bases between them. Germline V gives CDR1 LNHNV, CDR2 YYDKDF (reference sequence). CDR3 sequence reads: CATSTWTVPLPQHF. CDR3 nucleotides: TGTGCCACCAGCACATGGACAGTTCCTCTGCCCCAGCATTTT.

In DNA form, the CDR3 reads TGTGCCAGCTTAAACGGGAGTGGAGGCACAGATACGCAGTATTTT. This codes for CASLNGSGGTDTQYF. V usage is TRBV7-9 and J usage is TRBJ2-3; D perhaps matches TRBD2 (6 bases). V was clipped by 8 bases and J by 1 base, with 16 bases between them. CDR1 is SEHNR, CDR2 FQNEAQ, per germline (reference sequence). The CDR3 sequence is 15 residues long.

The chain joins TRBV5-5 to TRBJ1-5; perhaps TRBD1 as D (6 bases). The germline V and J ends were trimmed by 2 bases and 5 bases, with 14 bases remaining between them. The length of the CDR3 is 15 residues. The germline V gene encodes CDR1 SGHKS and CDR2 YYEKEE (reference sequence). CDR3 protein: CASSLGGERHQPQHF. The CDR3, as DNA: TGTGCCAGCAGCTTAGGGGGGGAGCGTCATCAGCCCCAGCATTTT.

This clone was observed once. This sequence joins TRBV19 and TRBJ2-5; D possibly corresponds to TRBD2 (5 bases). V lost 7 bases to trimming and J lost 5 bases, with 14 bases between them. The CDR3 runs 13 residues. CDR1 is LNHDA and CDR2 is SQIVND in the germline V gene (reference sequence). The CDR3 nucleotides are TGTGCCAGTACCCCGGCGGGTTGGGAGACCCAGTACTTC. It encodes CASTPAGWETQYF.

This clone was counted only a few times. The J gene is TRBJ1-2, the V gene TRBV18; a weak D match, TRBD1 (5 bases). This CDR3 is built from 14 residues. Germline CDR1 KGHSH, CDR2 LQKENI. The V end lost 1 base, the J end lost 3 bases, and 9 bases lay between the germline ends. CDR3 DNA: TGTGCCAGCTCACCACTAGGGACCGACTATGGCTACACCTTC. It codes for CASSPLGTDYGYTF.

The DNA for the CDR3 is TGTGCCAGCAGTGGGGACACCTATAGCACAGATACGCAGTATTTT. This gives the protein CASSGDTYSTDTQYF. The chain is built from TRBV6-1 and TRBJ2-3; D is possibly TRBD1 (6 bases). The CDR3 is 15 amino acids. Germline V CDR1 and CDR2: MNHNS, SASEGT. The V end was cut by 4 bases, the J end by 0 bases, with 11 bases between.

The chain employs TRBV19 and TRBJ2-1; D ambiguous. The germline CDR1 and CDR2 sequences are LNHDA and SQIVND (reference sequence). With 0 bases removed from V and 6 bases from J, the gap between germline ends came to 9 bases. The CDR3 is 14 amino acids. CDR3 in amino acids: CASSIDLEVNEQFF. In nucleotides, the CDR3 is TGTGCCAGTAGTATAGATCTCGAGGTCAATGAGCAGTTCTTC.

This clone came up a few times. Other DNA sequences within the sample encode an identical CDR3. The chain employs TRBV5-6 and TRBJ1-5; 9 nucleotides agree with TRBD1. V trimming: 5 bases; J trimming: 4 bases; junction bases outside the gene matches: 4. The CDR3 runs 14 residues. Per germline, CDR1 SGHDT and CDR2 YYEEEE. The CDR3: CASSSGTGNQPQHF. CDR3 bases: TGTGCCAGCAGTTCCGGGACAGGGAATCAGCCCCAGCATTTT. Looking up the rest from reference TRBV5-6 and TRBJ1-5 gives the full variable domain: DAGVTQSPTHLIKTRGQQVTLRCSPKSGHDTVSWYQQALGQGPQFIFQYYEEEERQRGNFPDRFSGHQFPNYSSELNVNALLLGDSALYLCASSSGTGNQPQHFGDGTRLSIL.

The chain is built from TRBV4-3 and TRBJ1-5, with D possibly matching TRBD1 (5 bases). The V and J ends lost 0 bases and 3 bases respectively, with 12 bases between them. CDR1 is LGHNA, CDR2 YSLEER, per germline. CDR3 size: 16 residues. DNA of the CDR3: TGCGCCAGCAGCCAAGAATACGACAGTTTCAATCAGCCCCAGCATTTT. This gives the protein CASSQEYDSFNQPQHF.

The V and J genes are TRBV29-1 and TRBJ2-1; D unresolved. The CDR3 sequence is 10 residues long. Germline CDR1 SQVTM, CDR2 ANQGSEA. Trimming took off 5 bases at V and 4 bases at J, with 3 bases between the two ends. CDR3 bases: TGCAGCGTTTTTTACAATGAGCAGTTCTTC. Translated: CSVFYNEQFF.

J is TRBJ1-1 and V is TRBV30; D unclear. V lost 5 bases, J lost 1 base, and 14 bases lay in between. CDR3 length: 14 amino acids. Germline lookup yields CDR1 GTSNPN and CDR2 SVGIG (reference sequence). The CDR3 is CAWDPGRQNTEAFF. The CDR3 bases are TGTGCCTGGGATCCAGGCAGACAGAACACTGAAGCTTTCTTT.

Regarding this clone: The junction departs from germline at one end; a sequencing error may be responsible. This sequence joins TRBV20-1 and TRBJ2-1; no clear D gene. This CDR3 is built from 8 residues. CDR1 and CDR2 from the germline V gene are DFQATT and SNEGSKA (reference sequence). CDR3 coding DNA: TGCAGTGCGGACGACTTGATCTTC. Translation: CSADDLIF.

The chain is built from TRBV6-5 and TRBJ1-6; D not resolved. The V gene lost 2 bases and the J gene lost 8 bases, with 4 bases spanning the gap. The germline V gene has CDR1 MNHEY and CDR2 SVGAGI. The CDR3 runs to 12 residues. The CDR3 loop reads CASSYGYSPLHF. DNA of the CDR3: TGTGCCAGCAGTTACGGGTATTCACCCCTCCACTTT.

The chain couples TRBV6-6 to TRBJ2-5, with no clear D. Trimming removed 6 bases at V and 4 bases at J, with 15 bases between. Per the germline V gene, CDR1 is MNHNY and CDR2 is SVGAGI (reference sequence). CDR3 size: 14 residues. CDR3 nucleotide sequence: TGTGCCAGCAGCCCCACGTGGGTGGGAGAGACCCAGTACTTC. It yields the protein CASSPTWVGETQYF.